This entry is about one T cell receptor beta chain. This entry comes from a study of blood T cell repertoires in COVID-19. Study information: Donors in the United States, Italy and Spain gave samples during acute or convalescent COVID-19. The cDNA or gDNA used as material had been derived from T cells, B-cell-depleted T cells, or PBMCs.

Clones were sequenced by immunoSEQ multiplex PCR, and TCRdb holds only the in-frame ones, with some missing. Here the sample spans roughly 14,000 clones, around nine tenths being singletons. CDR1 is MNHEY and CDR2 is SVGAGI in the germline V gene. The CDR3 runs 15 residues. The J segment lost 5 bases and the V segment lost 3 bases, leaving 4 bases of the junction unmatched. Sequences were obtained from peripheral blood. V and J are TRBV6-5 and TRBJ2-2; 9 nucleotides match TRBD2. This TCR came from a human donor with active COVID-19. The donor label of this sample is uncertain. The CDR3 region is CASSYLSGRTGELFF. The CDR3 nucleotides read TGTGCCAGCAGTTATCTTAGCGGGAGAACCGGGGAGCTGTTTTTT.